The 9 T cell receptor beta chains reported below all come from one sample, sequenced in a study of blood T cell repertoires in COVID-19. Assay: immunoSEQ multiplex PCR; the TCRdb copy retains only in-frame clones and omits some. The table has roughly 670,000 clones, around 89% seen once; the top ten hold 0.2% to 0.3%. The specimen sequenced was peripheral blood. These receptors all come from a woman between 18 and 30 years old with acute or convalescent COVID-19.

The chain employs TRBV10-3 and TRBJ1-1, with D possibly TRBD1 on 5 matching bases. V was cut by 0 bases and J by 1 base, with 9 bases left in between. CDR3 length: 15 residues. Germline-derived CDR1 and CDR2 are ENHRY and SYGVKD. The DNA for the CDR3 is TGTGCCATCAGTGAGTCCGCAGGGCCGAACACTGAAGCTTTCTTT. Encoded protein: CAISESAGPNTEAFF.

This clone appeared once. The rearrangement uses TRBV5-1 and TRBJ2-3, with 11 bases that match TRBD2. Germline values: CDR1 SGHRS, CDR2 YFSETQ. This CDR3 region has 16 residues. J lost 2 bases, V lost 1 base, and 3 bases had no gene match. The chain's CDR3 is CASSLRLAGSTDTQYF. CDR3 bases: TGCGCCAGCAGCTTGCGACTAGCGGGGTCCACAGATACGCAGTATTTT.

The rearrangement uses TRBV27 and TRBJ1-1, with D possibly TRBD1 on 5 matching bases. V was pared by 5 bases and J by 4 bases, with 14 bases between. Germline assignment: CDR1 MNHEY and CDR2 SMNVEV (reference sequence). The CDR3 is 14 amino acids. The CDR3 DNA reads TGTGCCAGCAGTATGATCTTGGGACTCACTGAAGCTTTCTTT. This sequence encodes CASSMILGLTEAFF.

The rearrangement uses TRBV9 and TRBJ1-3, with unresolved D. V lost 3 bases, J lost 4 bases, and 5 bases lay in between. Germline V gene lookup returns CDR1 SGDLS and CDR2 YYNGEE. The CDR3 is made up of 12 amino acids. CDR3 amino acids: CASSGAGNTIYF. The CDR3 DNA sequence: TGTGCCAGCAGCGGAGCAGGAAACACCATATATTTT.

This clone occurred a few times. The chain joins TRBV29-1 to TRBJ1-5; D ambiguous. The germline V gene encodes CDR1 SQVTM and CDR2 ANQGSEA. V was cut by 4 bases and J by 4 bases, with 11 bases left in between. This CDR3 region has 13 residues. The CDR3 sequence is CSVAARGNQPQHF. The CDR3 nucleotides read TGCAGCGTTGCAGCTAGAGGGAATCAGCCCCAGCATTTT. The whole variable domain, remainder taken from reference TRBV29-1 and TRBJ1-5, is SAVISQKPSRDICQRGTSLTIQCQVDSQVTMMFWYRQQPGQSLTLIATANQGSEATYESGFVIDKFPISRPNLTFSTLTVSNMSPEDSSIYLCSVAARGNQPQHFGDGTRLSIL.

This rearrangement joins TRBV27 to TRBJ1-2, with D possibly being TRBD1 (6 bases). Trimming shortened V by 5 bases and J by 5 bases, and 18 bases separated the two germline ends. CDR1 and CDR2 from the germline V gene are MNHEY and SMNVEV (reference sequence). The CDR3 is 15 amino acids. The CDR3: CASSPLPGVGYGYTF. For the CDR3, the DNA is TGTGCCAGCAGTCCACTCCCAGGGGTAGGATATGGCTACACCTTC.

The chain employs TRBV13 and TRBJ2-2; D may be TRBD1 (5 bases). The germline V gene encodes CDR1 PRHDT and CDR2 FYEKMQ (reference sequence). This CDR3 spans 16 amino acids. Trimming shortened V by 1 base and J by 3 bases, and 12 bases separated the two germline ends. The chain's CDR3 is CASSLVRVTDTGELFF. The CDR3 DNA reads as TGTGCCAGCAGCTTAGTCAGGGTTACTGACACCGGGGAGCTGTTTTTT.

The V gene is TRBV29-1, the J gene TRBJ2-7; 8 nucleotides agree with TRBD1. The J segment lost 6 bases and the V segment lost 5 bases, leaving 9 bases of the junction unmatched. The CDR3 consists of 13 residues. Germline CDR1 SQVTM, CDR2 ANQGSEA. The DNA of the CDR3 is TGCAGCGTTATCTTTGGACAGGGTCGCGAGCAGTACTTC. It translates to CSVIFGQGREQYF.

As for this clone: Distinct nucleotide sequences in the sample also encode this CDR3. This chain joins TRBV5-1 and TRBJ2-3; a weak D match, TRBD1 (6 bases). From germline, CDR1 is SGHRS and CDR2 YFSETQ. The CDR3 covers 14 residues. V gave up 0 bases and J gave up 1 base, with 6 bases separating them. The CDR3 sequence is CASSLAGGTDTQYF. The CDR3 DNA is TGCGCCAGCAGCTTGGCAGGGGGCACAGATACGCAGTATTTT.